The clone carrying this TCR beta chain has more than one count but fewer than ten. The authors prepared the TCRbeta library with unique molecular identifiers. Via MiXCR, TCRdb re-called the PCR reads, giving one row per CDR3 protein. The sample includes approximately 520,000 distinct CDR3 sequences, about 33% of them seen just once. The data were taken from a study of T-cell reconstitution after alpha-beta-depleted transplantation in children. The V end lost 0 bases, the J end lost 4 bases, and 13 bases lay between the germline ends. CDR3 size: 16 residues. Germline assignment: CDR1 SGHTA and CDR2 FQGNSA.

This clonotype originated in a human donor who donated a stem cell graft to a child with aplastic anemia. This chain uses TRBV7-2 with TRBJ2-1; D gene ambiguous. The specimen comprised PBMCs from the stem cell graft donor, sampled from the stem cell graft. The CDR3 DNA follows: TGTGCCAGCAGCTTAGCGTCCACCCAATATTACAATGAGCAGTTCTTC. Protein product: CASSLASTQYYNEQFF.